This is a list of T cell receptor beta chains from one sample in a study of blood T cell repertoires in COVID-19. Some clones are missing from TCRdb's copy, which holds only in-frame ones; the method was immunoSEQ multiplex PCR. This table has around 200,000 clones, 80% to 90% appearing once. The source material was peripheral blood. Receptors were obtained from a man aged 50-60 years with active or convalescent COVID-19. Both conserved end residues are part of each CDR3. A D gene is named only where the DNA matches it firmly. Rows may omit the clone size; those that give it use once, few, many or a size class.

clone_size j_call d_call v_call cdr3_aa cdr3_nt
. TRBJ2-3 TRBD2 TRBV11-3 CASSLGQLAGEVDTQYF TGTGCCAGCAGCTTAGGCCAGTTAGCGGGAGAGGTGGATACGCAGTATTTT
. TRBJ2-6 . TRBV5-1 CASSLTGPAGANVLTF TGCGCCAGCAGCTTAACAGGACCGGCTGGGGCCAACGTCCTGACTTTC
. TRBJ2-2 TRBD1 TRBV18 CASSKAGTGGTGELFF TGTGCCAGCTCCAAAGCCGGGACAGGGGGAACCGGGGAGCTGTTTTTT
. TRBJ2-1 . TRBV2 CASRVEADEQFF TGTGCCAGCAGGGTAGAAGCCGATGAGCAGTTCTTC
medium-sized TRBJ1-2 . TRBV6-2/TRBV6-3 CASSRGSSGYGYTF TGTGCCAGCAGTCGCGGGAGCAGCGGGTATGGCTACACCTTC
once TRBJ1-2 . TRBV11-2 CASSSPEASNYGYTF TGTGCCAGCAGCTCACCCGAGGCATCTAACTATGGCTACACCTTC
once TRBJ2-3 . TRBV6-5 CASSSQGGRADTQYF TGTGCCAGCAGTTCTCAGGGGGGAAGAGCAGATACGCAGTATTTT
. TRBJ2-7 . TRBV6-5 CASRDGTAILEKYF TGTGCCAGCAGGGACGGGACTGCTATCCTCGAGAAGTACTTC
few TRBJ1-2 . TRBV6-5 CASRMDTNYGYTF TGTGCCAGCAGAATGGACACAAACTATGGCTACACCTTC
. TRBJ1-2 . TRBV29-1 CSVESGGYGYTF TGCAGCGTTGAGTCCGGGGGTTATGGCTACACCTTC
. TRBJ2-7 . TRBV9 CASSDRRGEQYF TGTGCCAGCAGCGATAGACGGGGCGAGCAGTACTTC
few TRBJ1-4 . TRBV2 CASSGGAAGEKLFF TGTGCCAGCAGTGGAGGTGCAGCGGGTGAAAAACTGTTTTTT
many TRBJ1-2 . TRBV30 CALTTSPLLGGYGYTF TGTGCCTTAACCACATCTCCACTCTTGGGAGGCTATGGCTACACCTTC
. TRBJ2-1 . TRBV5-1 CASSEAGRGNEQFF TGCGCCAGCAGCGAGGCGGGACGGGGGAATGAGCAGTTCTTC
once TRBJ1-2 TRBD1 TRBV4-3 CASSQDRAGGYGYTF TGCGCCAGCAGCCAAGATAGGGCAGGGGGCTATGGCTACACCTTC
. TRBJ2-1 TRBD2 TRBV6-1 CASSEVPLASGGTRSSYNEQFF TGTGCCAGCAGTGAAGTCCCCCTCGCTAGCGGGGGGACCCGAAGCTCCTACAATGAGCAGTTCTTC
. TRBJ1-2 . TRBV28 CASSPPIYGYTF TGTGCCAGCAGTCCCCCAATCTATGGCTACACCTTC
once TRBJ2-5 TRBD1 TRBV28 CASMSGGYQETQYF TGTGCCAGCATGTCAGGGGGCTACCAAGAGACCCAGTACTTC
. TRBJ1-4 . TRBV29-1 CSVGGGMGEKLFF TGCAGCGTTGGCGGGGGCATGGGTGAAAAACTGTTTTTT
. TRBJ1-1 . TRBV5-1 CASSHPGVVNTEAFF TGCGCCAGCAGCCACCCAGGGGTGGTGAACACTGAAGCTTTCTTT
. TRBJ1-2 . TRBV11-2 CASNQGRHYGYTF TGTGCCAGCAACCAGGGGCGACACTATGGCTACACCTTC
once TRBJ2-2 TRBD1 TRBV11-3 CASSSTGTGDNTGELFF TGTGCCAGCAGCTCGACCGGGACAGGAGATAACACCGGGGAGCTGTTTTTT
. TRBJ2-3 TRBD2 TRBV4-3 CASSQSLTGGGSDTQYF TGCGCCAGCAGCCAATCCCTTACGGGCGGGGGATCAGATACGCAGTATTTT
. TRBJ1-1 TRBD1 TRBV28 CASSLPSRQGRAFF TGTGCCAGCAGTTTACCCTCTCGACAGGGGCGTGCTTTCTTT
. TRBJ1-3 . TRBV18 CASSEGLENTIYF TGTGCCAGCTCTGAGGGACTTGAAAACACCATATATTTT
. TRBJ1-3 . TRBV28 CASSTPGGVGNTIYF TGTGCCAGCAGCACCCCCGGGGGGGTTGGAAACACCATATATTTT
. TRBJ2-3 . TRBV19 CASNMGTVGPGDTQYF TGTGCCAGTAATATGGGGACTGTGGGACCGGGGGATACGCAGTATTTT
. TRBJ1-2 TRBD1 TRBV6-1 CASSPGTANYGYTF TGTGCCAGCAGCCCCGGGACAGCTAACTATGGCTACACCTTC
. TRBJ1-2 . TRBV28 CASRPRTRYYGYTF TGTGCCAGCAGACCACGGACTCGCTACTATGGCTACACCTTC
. TRBJ1-1 . TRBV20-1 CSAQRAFF TGCAGTGCTCAGAGGGCTTTCTTT
once TRBJ1-2 TRBD1 TRBV28 CASNGQEEGGYTF TGTGCCAGCAACGGACAGGAGGAGGGAGGCTACACCTTC
. TRBJ2-3 . TRBV9 CASSYGGGAADTQYF TGTGCCAGCAGCTATGGAGGGGGCGCCGCAGATACGCAGTATTTT
once TRBJ2-3 . TRBV7-3 CASSPTGVIDTQYF TGTGCCAGCAGTCCTACTGGAGTGATAGATACGCAGTATTTT
few TRBJ1-2 TRBD1 TRBV30 CALNRGLQYGYTF TGTGCCTTGAACAGGGGGTTACAGTATGGCTACACCTTC
. TRBJ1-2 TRBD1 TRBV28 CASSGTGFFLVYGYTF TGTGCCAGCAGTGGGACAGGGTTTTTCTTGGTCTATGGCTACACCTTC
. TRBJ1-4 TRBD1 TRBV15 CATSQDRANRLFF TGTGCCACCAGCCAGGACAGGGCCAATAGACTGTTTTTT
few TRBJ1-1 TRBD1 TRBV29-1 CSASRNRGTEAFF TGCAGCGCCTCCCGCAACAGGGGCACTGAAGCTTTCTTT
medium-sized TRBJ2-7 . TRBV9 CASSVEPRTYEQYF TGTGCCAGCAGCGTAGAGCCCAGGACCTACGAGCAGTACTTC
. TRBJ2-2 TRBD1 TRBV19 CASWGQGGGGELFF TGTGCCAGTTGGGGACAGGGAGGAGGCGGGGAGCTGTTTTTT
. TRBJ1-4 . TRBV19 CASSILPGTNEKLFF TGTGCCAGTAGTATACTCCCGGGGACTAATGAAAAACTGTTTTTT
once TRBJ1-1 . TRBV25-1 CASSENRDGTEAFF TGTGCCAGCAGTGAGAACAGGGACGGAACTGAAGCTTTCTTT
. TRBJ1-2 TRBD1 TRBV6-2/TRBV6-3 CASSYVRTGALSEGYTF TGTGCCAGCAGTTACGTGAGGACAGGGGCCCTCTCGGAGGGCTACACCTTC
once TRBJ1-4 . TRBV28 CASSWGGLSNEKLFF TGTGCCAGCAGCTGGGGGGGGCTATCTAATGAAAAACTGTTTTTT
. TRBJ2-2 TRBD1 TRBV9 CASSVADRGRTGELFF TGTGCCAGCAGCGTAGCGGACAGGGGGCGGACCGGGGAGCTGTTTTTT
. TRBJ2-7 . TRBV6-1 CASSEYPPGAQTYEQYF TGTGCCAGCAGTGAATACCCGCCAGGGGCCCAGACCTACGAGCAGTACTTC
. TRBJ1-3 . TRBV5-1 CASSSETGSGNTIYF TGCGCCAGCAGCTCGGAAACAGGGTCGGGAAACACCATATATTTT
. TRBJ1-5 . TRBV27 CASSDRHSNQPQHF TGTGCCAGCAGCGATAGACATAGCAATCAGCCCCAGCATTTT
. TRBJ2-7 . TRBV5-1 CASSLGDSGQYF TGCGCCAGCAGCTTGGGGGACTCGGGGCAGTACTTC
. TRBJ2-2 . TRBV2 CASSEGGGPGTGELFF TGTGCCAGCAGTGAAGGGGGGGGCCCGGGCACCGGGGAGCTGTTTTTT
. TRBJ2-1 TRBD2 TRBV11-3 CASSLGLAGNNEQFF TGTGCCAGCAGTCTCGGACTAGCGGGCAACAATGAGCAGTTCTTC
once TRBJ2-5 TRBD1 TRBV5-4 CASSFGQGAETQYF TGTGCCAGCAGCTTCGGACAGGGCGCCGAGACCCAGTACTTC
. TRBJ2-1 . TRBV19 CASSTYEVSSYNEQFF TGTGCCAGTAGTACCTATGAGGTCAGCTCCTACAATGAGCAGTTCTTC
. TRBJ1-1 . TRBV27 CASSRDRIDTEAFF TGTGCCAGCAGTAGAGACAGGATCGACACTGAAGCTTTCTTT
. TRBJ1-3 . TRBV5-1 CASSLEGVTGNTIYF TGCGCCAGCAGCCTGGAGGGGGTTACGGGAAACACCATATATTTT
. TRBJ1-4 . TRBV28 CASLDGLRVEKLFF TGTGCCAGCCTGGACGGGCTGAGGGTTGAAAAACTGTTTTTT
. TRBJ2-2 TRBD1 TRBV5-4 CASSSGQGARTGELFF TGTGCCAGCAGCTCGGGACAGGGGGCGCGTACCGGGGAGCTGTTTTTT
. TRBJ1-2 TRBD1 TRBV6-5 CASSRQGVGGYTF TGTGCCAGCAGTAGACAGGGGGTTGGAGGCTACACCTTC
. TRBJ1-2 . TRBV28 CASSFGGADPYGYTF TGTGCCAGCAGTTTTGGGGGCGCAGATCCTTATGGCTACACCTTC
. TRBJ1-5 . TRBV24-1 CATSTESGQPQHF TGTGCCACCAGTACCGAAAGCGGTCAGCCCCAGCATTTT